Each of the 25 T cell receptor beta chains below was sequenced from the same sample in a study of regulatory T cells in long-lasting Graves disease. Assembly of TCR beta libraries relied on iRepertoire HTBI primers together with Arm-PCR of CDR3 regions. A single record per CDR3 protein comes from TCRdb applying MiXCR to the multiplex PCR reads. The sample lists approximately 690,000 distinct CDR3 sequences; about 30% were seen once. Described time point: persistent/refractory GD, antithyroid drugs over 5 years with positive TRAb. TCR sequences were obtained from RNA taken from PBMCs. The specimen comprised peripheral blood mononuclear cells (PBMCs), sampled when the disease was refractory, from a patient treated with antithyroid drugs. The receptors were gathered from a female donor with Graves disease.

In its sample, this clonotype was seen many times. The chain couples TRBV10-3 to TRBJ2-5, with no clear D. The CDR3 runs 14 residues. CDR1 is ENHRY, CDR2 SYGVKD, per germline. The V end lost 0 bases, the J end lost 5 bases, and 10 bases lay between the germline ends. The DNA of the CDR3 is TGTGCCATCAGTGAGTCGGGCGAAAGTGAGACCCAGTACTTC. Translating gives CAISESGESETQYF.

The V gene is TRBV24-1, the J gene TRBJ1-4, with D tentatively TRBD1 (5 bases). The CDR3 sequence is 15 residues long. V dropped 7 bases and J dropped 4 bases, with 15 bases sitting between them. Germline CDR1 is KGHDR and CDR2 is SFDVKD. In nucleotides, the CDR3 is TGTGCCACCAGCCCCGGTACGGGGGTTAATGAAAAACTGTTTTTT. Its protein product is CATSPGTGVNEKLFF.

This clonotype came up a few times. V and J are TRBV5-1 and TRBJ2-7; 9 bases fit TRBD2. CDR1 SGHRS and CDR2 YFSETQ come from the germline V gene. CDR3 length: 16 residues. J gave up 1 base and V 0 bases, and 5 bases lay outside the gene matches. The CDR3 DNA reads TGCGCCAGCAGCTTGGGAAGAGCGGGAGGATCCTACGAGCAGTACTTC. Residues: CASSLGRAGGSYEQYF. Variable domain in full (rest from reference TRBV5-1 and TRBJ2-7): KAGVTQTPRYLIKTRGQQVTLSCSPISGHRSVSWYQQTPGQGLQFLFEYFSETQRNKGNFPGRFSGRQFSNSRSEMNVSTLELGDSALYLCASSLGRAGGSYEQYFGPGTRLTVT.

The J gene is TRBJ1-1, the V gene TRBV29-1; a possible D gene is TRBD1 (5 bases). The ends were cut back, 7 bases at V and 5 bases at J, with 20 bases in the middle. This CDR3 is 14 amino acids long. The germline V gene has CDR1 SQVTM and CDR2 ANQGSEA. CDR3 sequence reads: CSATRGTRGTEAFF. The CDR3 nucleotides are TGCAGCGCCACTAGGGGCACCCGAGGGACTGAAGCTTTCTTT.

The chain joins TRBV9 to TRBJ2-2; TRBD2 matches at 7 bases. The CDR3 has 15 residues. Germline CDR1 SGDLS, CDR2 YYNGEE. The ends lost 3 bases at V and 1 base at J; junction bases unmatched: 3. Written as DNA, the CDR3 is TGTGCCAGCAGCGGAACTAGCGAGAACACCGGGGAGCTGTTTTTT. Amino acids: CASSGTSENTGELFF.

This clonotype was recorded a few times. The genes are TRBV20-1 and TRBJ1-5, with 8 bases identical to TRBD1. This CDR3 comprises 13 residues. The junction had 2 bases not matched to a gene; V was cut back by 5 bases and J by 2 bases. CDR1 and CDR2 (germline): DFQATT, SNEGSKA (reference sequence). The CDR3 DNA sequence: TGCAGTGCTGCAGGGGGCGGCAATCAGCCCCAGCATTTT. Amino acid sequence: CSAAGGGNQPQHF.

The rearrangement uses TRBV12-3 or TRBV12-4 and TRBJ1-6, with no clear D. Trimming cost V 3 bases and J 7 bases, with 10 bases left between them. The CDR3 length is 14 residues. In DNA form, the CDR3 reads TGTGCCAGCAGTTTTACGGGATCCAATTCACCCCTCCACTTT. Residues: CASSFTGSNSPLHF.

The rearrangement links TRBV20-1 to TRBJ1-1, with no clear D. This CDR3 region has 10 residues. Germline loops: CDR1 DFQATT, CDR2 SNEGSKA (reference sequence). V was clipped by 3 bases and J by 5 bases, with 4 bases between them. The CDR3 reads CSARFTEAFF. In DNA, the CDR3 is TGCAGTGCTAGGTTTACTGAAGCTTTCTTT.

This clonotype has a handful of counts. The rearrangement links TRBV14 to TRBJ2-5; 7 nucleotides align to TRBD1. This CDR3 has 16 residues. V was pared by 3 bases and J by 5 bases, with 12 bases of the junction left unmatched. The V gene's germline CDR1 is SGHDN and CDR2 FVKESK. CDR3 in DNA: TGTGCCAGCAGCCACCGCTCAACAGGGGCTCGGGAGACCCAGTACTTC. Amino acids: CASSHRSTGARETQYF.

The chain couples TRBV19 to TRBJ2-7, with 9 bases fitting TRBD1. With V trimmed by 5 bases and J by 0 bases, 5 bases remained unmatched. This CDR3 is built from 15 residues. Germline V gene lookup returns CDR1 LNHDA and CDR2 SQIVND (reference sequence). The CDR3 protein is CASSPGDRVSYEQYF. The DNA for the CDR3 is TGTGCCAGTAGTCCGGGGGACAGGGTCTCCTACGAGCAGTACTTC.

The CDR3 DNA sequence: TGTGCCAGCAGGGAGCGGGAGGGCGACAATGAGCAGTTCTTC. Protein product: CASREREGDNEQFF. The genes are TRBV2 and TRBJ2-1, with 10 bases identical to TRBD2. This CDR3 contains 14 residues. Germline CDR1 and CDR2: SNHLY and FYNNEI. V was clipped by 6 bases and J by 5 bases; unmatched bases: 4.

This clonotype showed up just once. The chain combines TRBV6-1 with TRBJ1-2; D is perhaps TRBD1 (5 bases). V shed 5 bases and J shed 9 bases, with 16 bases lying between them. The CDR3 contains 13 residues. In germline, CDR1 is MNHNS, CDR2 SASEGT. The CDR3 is CASSTRTLRSYTF. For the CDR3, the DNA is TGTGCCAGCAGTACCCGGACACTGCGGAGCTACACCTTC.

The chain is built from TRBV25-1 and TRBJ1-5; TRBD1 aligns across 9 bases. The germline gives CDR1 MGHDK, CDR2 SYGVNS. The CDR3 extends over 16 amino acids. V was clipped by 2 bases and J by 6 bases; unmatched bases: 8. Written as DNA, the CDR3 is TGTGCCAGCAGTGAACCCGGGACAGGGTTGCGTCAGCCCCAGCATTTT. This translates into CASSEPGTGLRQPQHF.

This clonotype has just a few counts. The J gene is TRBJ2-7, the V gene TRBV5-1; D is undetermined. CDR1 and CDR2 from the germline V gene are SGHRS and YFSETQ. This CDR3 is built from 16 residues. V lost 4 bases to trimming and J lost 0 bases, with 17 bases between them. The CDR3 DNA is TGCGCCAGCAGCACGGACGGATCTGGATCCTCCTACGAGCAGTACTTC. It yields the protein CASSTDGSGSSYEQYF.

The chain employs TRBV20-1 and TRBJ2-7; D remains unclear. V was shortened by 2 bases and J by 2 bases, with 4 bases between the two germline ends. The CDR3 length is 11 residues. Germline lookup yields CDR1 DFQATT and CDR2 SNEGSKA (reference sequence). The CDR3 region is CSARLTYEQYF. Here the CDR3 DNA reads TGCAGTGCTAGATTGACCTACGAGCAGTACTTC.

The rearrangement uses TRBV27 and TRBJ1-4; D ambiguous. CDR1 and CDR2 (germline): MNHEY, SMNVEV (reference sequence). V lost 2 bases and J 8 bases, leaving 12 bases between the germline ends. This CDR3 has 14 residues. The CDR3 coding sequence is TGTGCCAGCAGTTTAGTACCGGGAGCGGAAAAACTGTTTTTT. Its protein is CASSLVPGAEKLFF.

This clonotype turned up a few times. The CDR3 loop is CASGLALYGYTF. The CDR3 bases are TGTGCTAGTGGTTTGGCACTGTATGGCTACACCTTC. J is TRBJ1-2 and V is TRBV12-5; D unresolved. V lost 1 base and J lost 5, with 5 bases in between. CDR3 length: 12 residues. Germline assignment: CDR1 LGHNT and CDR2 FRNRAP.

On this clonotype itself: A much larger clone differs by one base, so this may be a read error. CDR3 loop: CASRQGTSGKRETQYF. The CDR3 region has the DNA TGTGCCAGCAGACAAGGGACTAGCGGGAAAAGGGAGACCCAGTACTTC. V and J are TRBV12-3 or TRBV12-4 and TRBJ2-5; 13 nucleotides agree with TRBD2. This CDR3 is 16 amino acids long. Trimming took 6 bases from V and 5 from J; bases not matched to a gene: 9.

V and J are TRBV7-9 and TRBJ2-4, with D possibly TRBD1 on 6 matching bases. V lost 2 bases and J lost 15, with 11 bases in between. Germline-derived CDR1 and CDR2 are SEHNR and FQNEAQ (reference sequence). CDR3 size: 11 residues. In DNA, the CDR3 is TGTGCCAGCAGCTTAAATACAGGGTGGTACTTC. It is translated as CASSLNTGWYF. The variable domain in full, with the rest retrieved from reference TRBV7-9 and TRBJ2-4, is DTGVSQNPRHKITKRGQNVTFRCDPISEHNRLYWYRQTLGQGPEFLTYFQNEAQLEKSRLLSDRFSAERPKGSFSTLEIQRTEQGDSAMYLCASSLNTGWYFGAGTRLSVL.

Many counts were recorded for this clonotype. This CDR3 is CASSPTEETQYF. The CDR3, as DNA: TGTGCCAGCTCACCAACCGAAGAGACCCAGTACTTC. This chain links TRBV18 with TRBJ2-5, with D unclear. The CDR3 length is 12 residues. Between the trimmed V and J ends, which lost 2 bases and 3 bases, there was a span of 4 bases. Looked up from germline, CDR1 is KGHSH and CDR2 is LQKENI.

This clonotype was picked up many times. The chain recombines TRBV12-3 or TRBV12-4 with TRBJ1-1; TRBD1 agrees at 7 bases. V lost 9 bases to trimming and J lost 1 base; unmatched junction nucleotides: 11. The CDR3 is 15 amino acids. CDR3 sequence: CASLPFRGGNTEAFF. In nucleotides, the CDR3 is TGTGCCAGTCTCCCCTTCAGGGGGGGGAACACTGAAGCTTTCTTT.

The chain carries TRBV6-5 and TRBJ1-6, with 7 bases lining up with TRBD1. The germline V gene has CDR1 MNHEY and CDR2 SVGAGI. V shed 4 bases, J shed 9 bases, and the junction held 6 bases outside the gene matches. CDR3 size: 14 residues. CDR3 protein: CASSSTGLGSPLHF. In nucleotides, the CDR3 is TGTGCCAGCAGTTCGACAGGGCTGGGTTCACCCCTCCACTTT.

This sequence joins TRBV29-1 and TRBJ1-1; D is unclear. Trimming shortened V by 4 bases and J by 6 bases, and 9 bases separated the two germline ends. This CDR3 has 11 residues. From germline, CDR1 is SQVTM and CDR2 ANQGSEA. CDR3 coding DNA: TGCAGCGTTGTTCGCGGGGCTGAAGCTTTCTTT. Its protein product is CSVVRGAEAFF. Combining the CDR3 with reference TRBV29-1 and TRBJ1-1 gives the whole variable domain SAVISQKPSRDICQRGTSLTIQCQVDSQVTMMFWYRQQPGQSLTLIATANQGSEATYESGFVIDKFPISRPNLTFSTLTVSNMSPEDSSIYLCSVVRGAEAFFGQGTRLTVV.

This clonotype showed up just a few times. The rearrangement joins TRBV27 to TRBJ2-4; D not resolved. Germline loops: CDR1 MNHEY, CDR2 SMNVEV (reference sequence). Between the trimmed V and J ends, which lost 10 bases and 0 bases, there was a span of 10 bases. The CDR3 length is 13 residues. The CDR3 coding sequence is TGTGCCACCGCCTCACTAGCCAAAAACATTCAGTACTTC. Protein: CATASLAKNIQYF.

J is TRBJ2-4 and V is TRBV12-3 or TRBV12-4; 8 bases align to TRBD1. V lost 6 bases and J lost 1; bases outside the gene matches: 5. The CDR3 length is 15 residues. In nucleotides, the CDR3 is TGTGCCAGCAGAGCGACAGGGGCGGCCAAAAACATTCAGTACTTC. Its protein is CASRATGAAKNIQYF.